What follows are 26 T cell receptor beta chains derived from one specimen sequenced in a study of cytomegalovirus exposure and HLA in healthy donors. The PCR had 60 Vbeta and 13 Jbeta primers. The table came from immunoSEQ multiplex PCR; TCRdb's copy has only in-frame clones and leaves some out. The data show about 120,000 clones, 60% to 85% seen once. The sequencing input was PBMCs. Source of these receptors: a woman aged 35 to 49 in good health and CMV-seropositive.

The CDR3 DNA follows: TGTGCCAGCAGCTTAGGGGCCGATCAGCCCCAGCATTTT. This sequence encodes CASSLGADQPQHF. The rearrangement joins TRBV11-2 to TRBJ1-5; the D is unclear. Germline loops: CDR1 SGHAT, CDR2 FQNNGV. Trimming left V 1 base short and J 5 bases short, with 6 bases between. The length of the CDR3 is 13 residues.

The chain links TRBV4-2 to TRBJ2-7, with D maybe TRBD1 (5 bases). Germline V gene sequence: CDR1 LGHNA, CDR2 YNFKEQ. Trimming took 1 base from V and 5 from J, leaving 12 bases between them. The CDR3 is 14 amino acids. The CDR3 region is CASSQVPQDDEQYF. DNA of the CDR3: TGTGCCAGCAGCCAAGTCCCACAGGACGACGAGCAGTACTTC.

The J gene is TRBJ2-7, the V gene TRBV19, with TRBD2 matching over 8 bases. Germline V CDR1 and CDR2: LNHDA, SQIVND (reference sequence). CDR3 size: 14 residues. The V gene end was trimmed by 2 bases and the J gene end by 3 bases; junction bases not matched to a gene: 3. The CDR3 nucleotides are TGTGCCAGTAGTATAATGCGGGGGGACTACGAGCAGTACTTC. Its protein product is CASSIMRGDYEQYF. Based on the CDR3 plus reference TRBV19 and TRBJ2-7, the full variable domain is DGGITQSPKYLFRKEGQNVTLSCEQNLNHDAMYWYRQDPGQGLRLIYYSQIVNDFQKGDIAEGYSVSREKKESFPLTVTSAQKNPTAFYLCASSIMRGDYEQYFGPGTRLTVT.

The chain carries TRBV15 and TRBJ2-4; D is unresolved. The germline V and J ends were trimmed by 2 bases and 0 bases, with 11 bases remaining between them. The CDR3 extends over 16 amino acids. The germline CDR1 and CDR2 sequences are LNHNV and YYDKDF (reference sequence). The chain's CDR3 is CATSRQASIAKNIQYF. In nucleotides, the CDR3 is TGTGCCACCAGCAGACAGGCCTCCATAGCCAAAAACATTCAGTACTTC.

This chain joins TRBV7-2 and TRBJ1-4; D unclear. The V gene lost 3 bases and the J gene lost 5 bases, with 7 bases spanning the gap. The CDR3 spans 13 residues. The germline V gene has CDR1 SGHTA and CDR2 FQGNSA. CDR3 amino acids: CASSFAANEKLFF. CDR3 nucleotide sequence: TGTGCCAGCAGCTTCGCGGCGAATGAAAAACTGTTTTTT.

The rearrangement links TRBV19 to TRBJ2-1; TRBD2 matches at 8 bases. The germline V gene encodes CDR1 LNHDA and CDR2 SQIVND (reference sequence). Trimming cost V 10 bases and J 7 bases; bases outside gene matches: 12. CDR3 length: 14 residues. The CDR3 region has the DNA TGTGCCACCAGCTTCGGGGGGGGGCTGAATGAGCAGTTCTTC. Translation: CATSFGGGLNEQFF.

CDR3 sequence: CASSLAGGRTDTQYF. CDR3 nucleotides: TGTGCCAGCAGTCTAGCGGGGGGGAGGACAGATACGCAGTATTTT. V gene TRBV2 combines with J gene TRBJ2-3; 12 positions match TRBD2. This CDR3 comprises 15 residues. Per germline, CDR1 SNHLY and CDR2 FYNNEI. The trim removed 5 bases at V and 3 bases at J, leaving 3 bases unmatched.

This sequence joins TRBV7-3 and TRBJ2-7; 8 bases are a match to TRBD2. The V gene end was trimmed by 5 bases and the J gene end by 5 bases; junction bases not matched to a gene: 17. This CDR3 comprises 17 residues. In germline, CDR1 is SGHTA, CDR2 FQGTGA. DNA of the CDR3: TGTGCCAGCAGCCATCCTTCTAGCGGGTGGTCCCCCCACGAGCAGTACTTC. It specifies CASSHPSSGWSPHEQYF.

The CDR3 DNA reads TGTGCCAGCAGCGAGATACAGGGGAGCGAGCAGTACTTC. Protein sequence: CASSEIQGSEQYF. The chain combines TRBV6-6 with TRBJ2-7, with TRBD1 matching over 7 bases. Unmatched junction bases numbered 8, after V lost 6 bases and J lost 6 bases. The CDR3 spans 13 residues. Germline V gene lookup returns CDR1 MNHNY and CDR2 SVGAGI (reference sequence).

V gene TRBV29-1 combines with J gene TRBJ1-1, with TRBD1 as a possible D gene (5 bases). The CDR3 is 15 residues long. The ends were cut back, 4 bases at V and 5 bases at J, with 20 bases in the middle. Germline V lookup: CDR1 SQVTM, CDR2 ANQGSEA. The CDR3 loop reads CSVGEPGLRVTEAFF. In DNA form, the CDR3 reads TGCAGCGTTGGCGAACCGGGACTGAGAGTGACTGAAGCTTTCTTT.

This clone came up a few times. The CDR3 nucleotides read TGTGCCAGCAAAGGGGTGGGGAACACTGAAGCTTTCTTT. Translation: CASKGVGNTEAFF. This chain links TRBV6-5 with TRBJ1-1, with D possibly being TRBD1 (5 bases). Between the trimmed V and J ends, which lost 7 bases and 1 base, there was a span of 10 bases. Looked up from germline, CDR1 is MNHEY and CDR2 is SVGAGI. The CDR3 runs to 13 residues.

The genes are TRBV30 and TRBJ2-5; 10 nucleotides agree with TRBD1. Near its end, the DNA agrees better with TRBJ2-7, so the J call may be wrong. This CDR3 comprises 15 residues. Germline CDR1 reads GTSNPN; CDR2 reads SVGIG (reference sequence). CDR3 residues: CAWSPMGTGAYEQYF. CDR3 nucleotide sequence: TGTGCCTGGAGTCCAATGGGGACAGGGGCCTACGAGCAGTACTTC.

The rearrangement joins TRBV28 to TRBJ2-5; 7 positions agree with TRBD2. Germline V CDR1 and CDR2: MDHEN, SYDVKM. The junction had 8 bases not matched to a gene; V was cut back by 5 bases and J by 2 bases. The CDR3 is 15 amino acids. The DNA for the CDR3 is TGTGCCAGCAGTCCCGGGGGGACGCTTCAAGAGACCCAGTACTTC. Protein product: CASSPGGTLQETQYF.

This rearrangement joins TRBV4-2 to TRBJ1-6; 8 nucleotides align to TRBD1. The germline V gene has CDR1 LGHNA and CDR2 YNFKEQ. Losses at the gene ends were 3 bases for V and 8 bases for J; bases not matched to a gene: 9. The CDR3 covers 16 residues. CDR3 DNA: TGTGCCAGCAGCCAGTACGAAGGACAGGGTCATTCACCCCTCCACTTT. Its translation is CASSQYEGQGHSPLHF.

The chain recombines TRBV27 with TRBJ1-4; D perhaps matches TRBD1 (6 bases). CDR1 is MNHEY and CDR2 is SMNVEV in the germline V gene (reference sequence). Trimming took off 2 bases at V and 3 bases at J, with 7 bases between the two ends. This CDR3 has 14 amino acids. The CDR3 coding sequence is TGTGCCAGCAGTTTAAGGGGGTCTAATGAAAAACTGTTTTTT. Its translation: CASSLRGSNEKLFF.

The chain joins TRBV10-3 to TRBJ1-4; the match to TRBD1 covers 9 bases. Germline V gene lookup returns CDR1 ENHRY and CDR2 SYGVKD. The CDR3 runs to 18 residues. The trim removed 3 bases at V and 9 bases at J, leaving 17 bases unmatched. The CDR3 nucleotides read TGTGCCATCAGTGAACCGGGACAGGGCCCGAACAGTGATAAAAAACTGTTTTTT. Protein product: CAISEPGQGPNSDKKLFF.

The gene calls are TRBV25-1 and TRBJ1-3; D gene uncertain. CDR3 length equals 11 residues. CDR1 is MGHDK, CDR2 SYGVNS, per germline. V was pared by 6 bases and J by 8 bases, with 8 bases between. The CDR3 DNA reads as TGTGCCAGCAGGGGCCGAGACACCATATATTTT. Amino acids: CASRGRDTIYF. Looking up the rest from reference TRBV25-1 and TRBJ1-3 gives the full variable domain: EADIYQTPRYLVIGTGKKITLECSQTMGHDKMYWYQQDPGMELHLIHYSYGVNSTEKGDLSSESTVSRIRTEHFPLTLESARPSHTSQYLCASRGRDTIYFGEGSWLTVV.

The rearrangement joins TRBV5-6 to TRBJ1-4; maybe TRBD1 (5 bases). The germline V and J ends were trimmed by 0 bases and 6 bases, with 12 bases remaining between them. The CDR3 loop spans 15 amino acids. The germline CDR1 and CDR2 sequences are SGHDT and YYEEEE. CDR3 DNA: TGTGCCAGCAGCTTGGCCCGGACAAGAGATGAAAAACTGTTTTTT. This codes for CASSLARTRDEKLFF.

This chain connects TRBV19 to TRBJ1-5, with TRBD1 matching 9 bases. Germline CDR1 reads LNHDA; CDR2 reads SQIVND (reference sequence). Germline trimming cut 4 bases from V and 2 bases from J; bases unmatched to any gene: 6. CDR3 size: 16 residues. The CDR3 DNA reads as TGTGCCAGTAGTACTTGGACAGGGGTACGCAATCAGCCCCAGCATTTT. This encodes CASSTWTGVRNQPQHF.

CDR3 bases: TGTGCCTACTCGACAGGGACGAACTATGGCTACACCTTC. It is translated as CAYSTGTNYGYTF. The chain uses TRBV30 and TRBJ1-2; 7 positions agree with TRBD1. Germline V lookup: CDR1 GTSNPN, CDR2 SVGIG (reference sequence). With V trimmed by 7 bases and J by 2 bases, 7 bases remained unmatched. There are 13 residues in the CDR3.

This clone was observed a single time. The chain joins TRBV7-3 to TRBJ2-3, with 7 bases lining up with TRBD2. The CDR3 runs to 15 residues. Germline CDR1 and CDR2: SGHTA and FQGTGA. Trimming took 5 bases from V and 4 from J; bases not matched to a gene: 9. CDR3 in amino acids: CASSVLAERADTQYF. The CDR3 DNA sequence: TGTGCCAGCAGCGTTCTAGCGGAAAGGGCAGATACGCAGTATTTT.

The rearrangement uses TRBV27 and TRBJ1-4; D remains unclear. The CDR3 is 13 residues long. The V gene's germline CDR1 is MNHEY and CDR2 SMNVEV (reference sequence). Trimming left V 3 bases short and J 5 bases short, with 7 bases between. This CDR3 is CASSFVENEKLFF. In DNA, the CDR3 is TGTGCCAGCAGTTTCGTCGAGAATGAAAAACTGTTTTTT. Complete variable domain (other parts from reference TRBV27 and TRBJ1-4): EAQVTQNPRYLITVTGKKLTVTCSQNMNHEYMSWYRQDPGLGLRQIYYSMNVEVTDKGDVPEGYKVSRKEKRNFPLILESPSPNQTSLYFCASSFVENEKLFFGSGTQLSVL.

The chain uses TRBV2 and TRBJ2-2; 10 bases fit TRBD2. The CDR3 totals 15 residues. CDR1 SNHLY and CDR2 FYNNEI come from the germline V gene. V was clipped by 6 bases and J by 6 bases; unmatched bases: 7. The CDR3 loop is CASRASGGAPGELFF. CDR3 coding DNA: TGTGCCAGCAGGGCGAGCGGGGGGGCCCCCGGGGAGCTGTTTTTT.

J is TRBJ2-7 and V is TRBV5-1, with 10 positions matching TRBD1. Per germline, CDR1 SGHRS and CDR2 YFSETQ. The CDR3 consists of 13 residues. Unmatched junction bases numbered 5, after V lost 4 bases and J lost 7 bases. The CDR3 region has the DNA TGCGCCAGCAGCAGCGGGACAGGGGTAGAGCAGTACTTC. Its translation: CASSSGTGVEQYF.

This clone turned up a few times. This chain links TRBV19 with TRBJ1-6, with 8 bases fitting TRBD1. The CDR3 is 14 amino acids. V was pared by 7 bases and J by 13 bases, with 12 bases of the junction left unmatched. Per germline, CDR1 LNHDA and CDR2 SQIVND (reference sequence). In DNA form, the CDR3 reads TGTGCCAGTAACGTTGGACAGGGTGGTTTCCCCCTCCACTTT. Its translation is CASNVGQGGFPLHF.

This chain joins TRBV7-2 and TRBJ1-2; TRBD1 matches 10 bases. Per germline, CDR1 SGHTA and CDR2 FQGNSA. With V trimmed by 1 base and J by 5 bases, 7 bases remained unmatched. CDR3 length equals 16 residues. CDR3 sequence: CASSLGGTGAQYGYTF. The DNA for the CDR3 is TGTGCCAGCAGCTTAGGAGGGACAGGGGCGCAATATGGCTACACCTTC.